A single T cell receptor beta chain is shown here with its context. This sample was taken from a study of T cell responses to AZD1222 COVID-19 vaccine. V trimming: 5 bases; J trimming: 1 base; junction bases outside the gene matches: 4. CDR3 length: 14 residues. Germline V gene sequence: CDR1 LGHDT, CDR2 YNNKEL (reference sequence). TCRdb's table, derived via immunoSEQ multiplex PCR, lists solely in-frame clones and lacks some. The profile covers about 130,000 clones, with around 83% appearing a single time and approximately 12% taken by the ten largest. The V and J genes are TRBV3-1 (or the pseudogene TRBV3-2) and TRBJ2-5; 7 bases agree with TRBD1. The receptor comes from an adult in good health. The sample was peripheral blood, taken on day 0 of AZD1222 vaccination. CDR3 loop: CASSAQGLQETQYF. Here the CDR3 DNA reads TGTGCCAGCAGCGCACAGGGGCTCCAAGAGACCCAGTACTTC.